This T cell receptor beta chain is drawn from a study of blood T cell repertoires in COVID-19. At the level of the study: Researchers got acute and convalescent COVID-19 samples from the United States, Italy and Spain. T cells, B-cell-depleted T cells, or PBMCs provided the cDNA or gDNA that served as material.

V was clipped by 1 base and J by 3 bases, with 13 bases between them. CDR1 and CDR2 (germline): SGHNT, YYREEE (reference sequence). CDR3 size: 15 residues. In the original processing: Amplified reference gene primers provided the basis for estimating nucleated cell counts. Sequencing was performed with immunoSEQ multiplex PCR; in TCRdb, only in-frame clones are kept and a portion is missing. V, J and clone size derive from that table, while D and trimming were established from the DNA sequence. The repertoire consists of about half a million clones, with 80% to 90% occurring once and the leading ten covering roughly 3.2%.

Sequencing was carried out using peripheral blood. The sequence was collected from a human donor in a cohort sampled during active COVID-19. The V call is TRBV5-4, the J call TRBJ1-1; D possibly corresponds to TRBD1 (5 bases). CDR3 DNA sequence: TGTGCCAGCAGCTTGCAGGGATTGGGGCACACTGAAGCTTTCTTT. It is translated as CASSLQGLGHTEAFF.